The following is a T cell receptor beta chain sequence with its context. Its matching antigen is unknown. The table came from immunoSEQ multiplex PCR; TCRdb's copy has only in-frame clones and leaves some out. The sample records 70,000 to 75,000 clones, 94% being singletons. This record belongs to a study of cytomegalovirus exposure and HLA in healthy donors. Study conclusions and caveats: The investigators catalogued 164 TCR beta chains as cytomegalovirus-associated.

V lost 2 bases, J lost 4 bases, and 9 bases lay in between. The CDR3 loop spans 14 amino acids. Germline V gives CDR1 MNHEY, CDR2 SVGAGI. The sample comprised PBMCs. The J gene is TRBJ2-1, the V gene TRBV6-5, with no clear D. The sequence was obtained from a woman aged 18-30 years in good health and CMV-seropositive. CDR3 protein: CASSYGVEYNEQFF. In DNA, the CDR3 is TGTGCCAGCAGTTACGGAGTAGAATACAATGAGCAGTTCTTC.